Listed below are T cell receptor beta chains from one sample, sequenced in a study of T cells after posttransplantation cyclophosphamide. Profiling relied on immunoSEQ multiplex PCR, and the TCRdb table lists in-frame clones only, not all of them. The sample records roughly 3,600 clones, around 62% being singletons. Sequencing used memory CD8+ T cells sorted from blood. These TCRs come from a man aged 25 to 40 in good health and a related stem cell transplant donor. Each CDR3 is given with its conserved first and last residue. Each record gives: clone size, V gene, D gene, J gene, CDR3 protein, CDR3 DNA. The D gene is left open where the match is weak. Clone size is shown for a subset of rows, as once, few, many or a class of expanded clone.

clone size: NA; V gene: TRBV9; D gene: NA; J gene: TRBJ1-4; CDR3 protein: CASSQENEKLFF; CDR3 DNA: TGTGCCAGCAGTCAGGAAAATGAAAAACTGTTTTTT
clone size: NA; V gene: TRBV5-1; D gene: TRBD1; J gene: TRBJ1-1; CDR3 protein: CASSRETGSTEAFF; CDR3 DNA: TGCGCCAGCAGCCGGGAGACAGGGAGTACTGAAGCTTTCTTT
clone size: NA; V gene: TRBV5-1; D gene: NA; J gene: TRBJ2-7; CDR3 protein: CASSPGGGTYEQYF; CDR3 DNA: TGCGCCAGCAGCCCCGGCGGGGGCACCTACGAGCAGTACTTC
clone size: NA; V gene: TRBV6-6; D gene: NA; J gene: TRBJ2-7; CDR3 protein: CASREGSVQYF; CDR3 DNA: TGTGCCAGCAGGGAGGGGTCCGTGCAGTACTTC
clone size: NA; V gene: TRBV4-3; D gene: NA; J gene: TRBJ2-3; CDR3 protein: CASSQEAPPLTGSDTQYF; CDR3 DNA: TGCGCCAGCAGCCAAGAAGCGCCCCCTCTAACGGGGAGTGATACGCAGTATTTT
clone size: NA; V gene: TRBV4-1; D gene: NA; J gene: TRBJ1-5; CDR3 protein: CASSQRQVSNQPQHF; CDR3 DNA: TGCGCCAGCAGCCAGAGACAGGTTAGCAATCAGCCCCAGCATTTT
clone size: few; V gene: TRBV2; D gene: TRBD1; J gene: TRBJ1-6; CDR3 protein: CASSSPSGQGPNSYNSPLHF; CDR3 DNA: TGTGCCAGCAGCTCCCCTTCCGGACAGGGTCCCAACTCCTATAATTCACCCCTCCACTTT
clone size: NA; V gene: TRBV21-1; D gene: NA; J gene: TRBJ2-1; CDR3 protein: CATRWASYNEQFF; CDR3 DNA: TGTGCCACCCGTTGGGCATCATACAATGAGCAGTTCTTC
clone size: few; V gene: TRBV20-1; D gene: NA; J gene: TRBJ1-6; CDR3 protein: CSARGSPLHF; CDR3 DNA: TGCAGTGCTAGGGGCTCACCCCTCCACTTT
clone size: NA; V gene: TRBV5-1; D gene: NA; J gene: TRBJ2-7; CDR3 protein: CASSADSFKSYEQYF; CDR3 DNA: TGCGCCAGCAGCGCGGACAGTTTTAAAAGCTACGAGCAGTACTTC
clone size: NA; V gene: TRBV4-2; D gene: TRBD1; J gene: TRBJ2-5; CDR3 protein: CASSQLIMGDRVPQETQYF; CDR3 DNA: TGTGCCAGCAGCCAGCTAATTATGGGGGACAGGGTCCCCCAAGAGACCCAGTACTTC
clone size: medium-sized; V gene: TRBV10-2; D gene: NA; J gene: TRBJ1-5; CDR3 protein: CASSESPGNSNQPQHF; CDR3 DNA: TGCGCCAGCAGTGAGTCACCCGGGAATAGCAATCAGCCCCAGCATTTT
clone size: NA; V gene: TRBV19; D gene: NA; J gene: TRBJ2-2; CDR3 protein: CASSPRDIETGELFF; CDR3 DNA: TGTGCCAGTAGTCCCCGGGACATAGAAACCGGGGAGCTGTTTTTT
clone size: few; V gene: TRBV6-5; D gene: NA; J gene: TRBJ1-1; CDR3 protein: CASSLSVNTEAFF; CDR3 DNA: TGTGCCAGCAGTTTATCAGTGAACACTGAAGCTTTCTTT
clone size: medium-sized; V gene: TRBV5-1; D gene: NA; J gene: TRBJ2-1; CDR3 protein: CASRLGLYNEQFF; CDR3 DNA: TGCGCCAGCAGACTAGGACTTTACAATGAGCAGTTCTTC
clone size: NA; V gene: TRBV7-2; D gene: TRBD1; J gene: TRBJ2-7; CDR3 protein: CASSLGTGYGRYEQYF; CDR3 DNA: TGTGCCAGCAGCTTAGGGACAGGGTACGGTAGGTACGAGCAGTACTTC